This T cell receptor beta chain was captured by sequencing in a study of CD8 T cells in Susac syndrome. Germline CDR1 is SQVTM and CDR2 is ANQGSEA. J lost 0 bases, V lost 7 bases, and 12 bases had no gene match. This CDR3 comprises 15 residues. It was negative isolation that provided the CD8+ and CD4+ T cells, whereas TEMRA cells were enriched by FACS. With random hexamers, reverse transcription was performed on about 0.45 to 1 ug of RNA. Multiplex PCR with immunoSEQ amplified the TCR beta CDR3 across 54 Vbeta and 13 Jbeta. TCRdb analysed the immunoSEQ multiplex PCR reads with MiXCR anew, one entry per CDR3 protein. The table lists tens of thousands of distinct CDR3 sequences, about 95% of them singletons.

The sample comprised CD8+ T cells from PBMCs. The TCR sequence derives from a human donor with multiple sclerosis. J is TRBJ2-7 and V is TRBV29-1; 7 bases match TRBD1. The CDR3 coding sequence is TGCAGCGCCGTAGGGGTACAGGGGTCCTCCTACGAGCAGTACTTC. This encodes CSAVGVQGSSYEQYF.